This T cell receptor beta chain was recorded in a study of blood T cell repertoires in COVID-19. Across the whole study: Italy, Spain and the United States were the sources of the convalescent and acute COVID-19 samples. The cDNA or gDNA used as material had been derived from T cells, B-cell-depleted T cells, or PBMCs.

Original processing methods: Reference gene primer amplification gave estimated nucleated cell counts. Profiling relied on immunoSEQ multiplex PCR, and the TCRdb table lists in-frame clones only, not all of them. That table is the source of V, J and clone size, and D and trimming were worked out from the DNA. Seen here are 20,000 to 25,000 clones, about nine tenths observed once, and the top ten hold roughly 25%. The CDR3 is 14 amino acids. Trimming at V came to 1 base and at J to 10 bases, leaving 7 bases not matched to a gene. Germline-derived CDR1 and CDR2 are MNHNS and SASEGT. The sequenced material came from peripheral blood. The chain joins TRBV6-1 to TRBJ1-2; TRBD1 agrees at 9 bases. The clonotype comes from a human donor with active COVID-19. The donor label of this sample is uncertain. The CDR3 here is CASSEVTGGATYTF. DNA for the CDR3: TGTGCCAGCAGTGAAGTAACAGGGGGCGCGACCTACACCTTC.